One TCR beta chain is described in this entry. This sample stems from a study of blood T cells in healthy people across ages. A J-beta primer mix and a sample-barcoded 5' primer were used in a second PCR of roughly 6 to 11 cycles. TCRdb passed the 5' RACE reads through MiXCR, listing each CDR3 protein once. The sample yields more than 650,000 distinct CDR3 sequences, about 26% seen once. The sample was also reused in another study, on T cells of mothers and their children.

Input material: blood. The sequence came from a boy younger than 18 in good health.

The CDR3 region has the DNA TGTGCCAGCAGCGCGACTAGCGGGGGGTACCAAGAGACCCAGTACTTC. Translating it yields CASSATSGGYQETQYF. The chain has TRBV13 and TRBJ2-5, with TRBD2 matching over 13 bases. CDR3 length: 16 residues. J was trimmed by 0 bases and V by 5 bases; bases with no gene match: 3. Per germline, CDR1 PRHDT and CDR2 FYEKMQ (reference sequence).